These T cell receptor beta chains were read from a single sample in a study of control samples from healthy donors and cancer patients. Produced via immunoSEQ multiplex PCR; TCRdb's table is partial and in-frame only. The sample has roughly 40,000 clones; around nine tenths are singletons. The sample comprised blood. The receptors here all came from a woman between 45 and 60 years old in good health. Both conserved end residues are part of each CDR3. The order of the fields is V gene, clone size, J gene, CDR3 length, D gene, CDR3 DNA, CDR3 protein. A D gene is named only where the DNA matches it firmly. Clone size is stated in some rows and not others, as once, few, many or a class when expanded.

>TRBV3-1/TRBV3-2|-|TRBJ2-1|16|TRBD2
TGTGCCAGCAGCCAAGGAGGGACTAGCTTCAACAATGAGCAGTTCTTC
CASSQGGTSFNNEQFF
>TRBV7-2|-|TRBJ1-3|18|-
TGTGCCAGCAGCTTAGCCCCCCTAACAGGGCCCTCTGGAAACACCATATATTTT
CASSLAPLTGPSGNTIYF
>TRBV5-6|-|TRBJ1-3|17|TRBD1
TGTGCCAGCAGCCCGGGCGGCAGGGGGTTCTCTGGAAACACCATATATTTT
CASSPGGRGFSGNTIYF
>TRBV12-3/TRBV12-4|-|TRBJ1-1|13|-
TGTGCCAGCAGTTTAGCCACAGGCACTGAAGCTTTCTTT
CASSLATGTEAFF
>TRBV9|-|TRBJ2-1|13|TRBD2
TGTGCCAGCAGACCCGGGGGGGCCGGTGAGCAGTTCTTC
CASRPGGAGEQFF
>TRBV7-9|once|TRBJ1-2|16|TRBD1
TGTGCCAGCAGCTTAGGCTTCAGGGGGATTCTGGCTGGCTACACCTTC
CASSLGFRGILAGYTF
>TRBV5-4|few|TRBJ2-3|16|TRBD2
TGTGCCAGCAGCTCCGGGACTAGCGGTGGGTGGGATACGCAGTATTTT
CASSSGTSGGWDTQYF
>TRBV7-2|-|TRBJ2-5|16|TRBD2
TGTGCCAGCAGCTTAGGGTTAGCGGGGTGGCAAGAGACCCAGTACTTC
CASSLGLAGWQETQYF
>TRBV24-1|-|TRBJ2-1|13|-
TGTGCCACCAGTGACCCCCTAGCGAGTGAGCAGTTCTTC
CATSDPLASEQFF
>TRBV5-6|-|TRBJ1-1|14|-
TGTGCCAGCAGACATACCACAGGGAACACTGAAGCTTTCTTT
CASRHTTGNTEAFF
>TRBV4-1|-|TRBJ2-2|17|-
TGCGCCAGCAGCCAAGATGAGGGGGTGGCGAACACCGGGGAGCTGTTTTTT
CASSQDEGVANTGELFF
>TRBV11-2|-|TRBJ1-4|14|TRBD1
TGTGCCAGCAGCTTGACAGGGGTGGACGAAAAACTGTTTTTT
CASSLTGVDEKLFF
>TRBV9|-|TRBJ2-2|15|-
TGTGCCAGCAGTCGAGGGGGACAGAACACCGGGGAGCTGTTTTTT
CASSRGGQNTGELFF
>TRBV7-9|-|TRBJ2-7|13|TRBD1
TGTGCCAGCAGCTTTAACAGGGGGGACGAGCAGTACTTC
CASSFNRGDEQYF
>TRBV13|-|TRBJ2-1|14|-
TGTGCCAGCAGCTTAGATCTAGCGCTCGATGAGCAGTTCTTC
CASSLDLALDEQFF
>TRBV29-1|-|TRBJ1-1|13|-
TGCAGCGTTGAGCCTCAATTGAACACTGAAGCTTTCTTT
CSVEPQLNTEAFF
>TRBV27|-|TRBJ1-2|14|TRBD1
TGTGCCAGCAGCAACAGGGGCTACGACTATGGCTACACCTTC
CASSNRGYDYGYTF
>TRBV19|-|TRBJ1-2|14|-
TGTGCCAGTAGTATTCTCGAAGCCAACTATGGCTACACCTTC
CASSILEANYGYTF
>TRBV7-2|-|TRBJ2-2|16|-
TGTGCCAGCAGCCCTACCCCGGGACACTTCACCGGGGAGCTGTTTTTT
CASSPTPGHFTGELFF
>TRBV7-9|-|TRBJ1-1|16|-
TGTGCCAGCAGTTTGCCAGGGGATAGGCATAACACTGAAGCTTTCTTT
CASSLPGDRHNTEAFF
>TRBV12-3/TRBV12-4|-|TRBJ1-1|13|-
TGTGCCAGCACCCTGGGAGGAATCGCTGAAGCTTTCTTT
CASTLGGIAEAFF
>TRBV7-2|-|TRBJ2-5|15|-
TGTGCCAGCAGCTTATCGACTAACGGGCAGGGGACCCAGTACTTC
CASSLSTNGQGTQYF
>TRBV19|once|TRBJ2-1|12|-
TGTGCCTGCCGGGACTTCTACAATGAGCAGTTCTTC
CACRDFYNEQFF
>TRBV18|-|TRBJ1-1|15|-
TGTGCCAGCTCACTAACGGCACCTGTCCATCGGTCCGCTTTCTTT
CASSLTAPVHRSAFF
>TRBV9|few|TRBJ2-2|13|-
TGTGCCAGCAGCGTTAGCCCCGCCGGGGAGCTGTTTTTT
CASSVSPAGELFF
>TRBV28|-|TRBJ1-5|13|TRBD1
TGTGCCAGCAGCGACAGGGGGCGTCAGCCCCAGCATTTT
CASSDRGRQPQHF
>TRBV19|-|TRBJ1-3|16|-
TGTGCCAGTAGCTGGGACGCATCCGCCTCTGGAAACACCATATATTTT
CASSWDASASGNTIYF
>TRBV18|once|TRBJ1-3|17|-
TGTGCCAGCTCACCACGGGAGGGCTCATTCCCTGGAAACACCATATATTTT
CASSPREGSFPGNTIYF
>TRBV19|few|TRBJ1-5|20|TRBD1
TGTGCCAGTAGTATAGAAGGGACAGGGGGCGCAGCCCACAATAATCAGCCCCAGCATTTT
CASSIEGTGGAAHNNQPQHF
>TRBV28|few|TRBJ1-2|14|-
TGTGCCAGCAGTTTGTTAGAGGACGGTTATGGCTACACCTTC
CASSLLEDGYGYTF
>TRBV6-5|-|TRBJ1-2|13|-
TGTGCCAGCAGTCATGACAGGAACTATGGCTACACCTTC
CASSHDRNYGYTF
>TRBV24-1|-|TRBJ1-1|13|TRBD1
TGTGCCACGGAGGGGGCAGCGAACACTGAAGCTTTCTTT
CATEGAANTEAFF
>TRBV15|-|TRBJ1-4|16|-
TGTGCCACCAGCAGAGATCCCAGATCAACTAATGAAAAACTGTTTTTT
CATSRDPRSTNEKLFF
>TRBV7-9|-|TRBJ1-2|13|-
TGTGCCAGCAGCCACCCAACATCCTGGGGCTACACCTTC
CASSHPTSWGYTF
>TRBV12-3/TRBV12-4|-|TRBJ1-4|11|-
TGTGCCAGCAGTCCGGGTGAAAAACTGTTTTTT
CASSPGEKLFF
>TRBV5-4|-|TRBJ1-2|16|-
TGTGCCAGCAGCCCCGACTTGAGCGGGGTTCGCTATGGCTACACCTTC
CASSPDLSGVRYGYTF
>TRBV21-1|-|TRBJ1-5|13|-
TGTGCCAGCAGCCGCCGATCCAATCAGCCCCAGCATTTT
CASSRRSNQPQHF
>TRBV19|-|TRBJ2-3|11|-
TGTGCCAGTAAAGTCCTCCATACGCAGTATTTT
CASKVLHTQYF
>TRBV28|-|TRBJ2-3|15|TRBD2
TGTGCCAGCGGGGGGGGAGGATTGAGCACAGATACGCAGTATTTT
CASGGGGLSTDTQYF
>TRBV6-2/TRBV6-3|-|TRBJ2-2|14|TRBD1
TGTGCCAGCAGCTCAGGGGGTCGAACCGGGGAGCTGTTTTTT
CASSSGGRTGELFF
>TRBV19|-|TRBJ1-4|14|-
TGTGCCAGTAATCCGGGACAAGGGATGGGAAAACTGTTTTTT
CASNPGQGMGKLFF
>TRBV10-3|-|TRBJ2-1|16|-
TGTGCCATCAGTGAGAGGGGACACACCGCGGGGAATGAGCAGTTCTTC
CAISERGHTAGNEQFF
>TRBV5-6|-|TRBJ2-5|13|-
TGTGCCACCCAGCTTACCCCCCAAGAGACCCAGTACTTC
CATQLTPQETQYF
>TRBV15|-|TRBJ1-2|15|-
TGTGCCACCAGCAGAGAGCGGGGGAGGAACTATGGCTACACCTTC
CATSRERGRNYGYTF
>TRBV5-1|-|TRBJ1-1|14|-
TGCGCCAGCAGCTTGGACAGGGTGAACACTGAAGCTTTCTTT
CASSLDRVNTEAFF
>TRBV11-2|-|TRBJ1-4|15|-
TGTGCCAGCAGCCGTACGGGCAGTTATAATGAAAAACTGTTTTTT
CASSRTGSYNEKLFF
>TRBV30|-|TRBJ1-4|14|-
TGTGCCTGGAGAGGTACAATGAAGTATGAAAAACTGTTTTTT
CAWRGTMKYEKLFF
>TRBV27|-|TRBJ1-6|18|-
TGTGCCAGCAGTTTAAAGCGCCCTACCGGGTCCTATAATTCACCCCTCCACTTT
CASSLKRPTGSYNSPLHF
>TRBV28|once|TRBJ2-7|17|-
TGTGCCAGCAGTTTAGTGACACGGACGGCGTTTTTCTACGAGCAGTACTTC
CASSLVTRTAFFYEQYF
>TRBV9|once|TRBJ2-5|12|-
TGTGCCAGCAGCGTAGGGGAAGAGACCCAGTACTTC
CASSVGEETQYF
>TRBV28|-|TRBJ1-5|13|-
TGTGCCACCTATAAGGGACCCAATCAGCCCCAGCATTTT
CATYKGPNQPQHF
>TRBV20-1|-|TRBJ1-1|11|-
TGCAGTGGGCGGGGCAACACTGAAGCTTTCTTT
CSGRGNTEAFF
>TRBV11-2|-|TRBJ1-1|12|-
TGTGCCAGCAGCCCGAGGGGGGCTAATGCTTTCTTT
CASSPRGANAFF